This T cell receptor beta chain was found in a study of blood T cell repertoires in COVID-19. TCRdb's table, derived via immunoSEQ multiplex PCR, lists solely in-frame clones and lacks some. Of roughly 120,000 clones in the sample, approximately 90% were seen once. Sequenced sample: peripheral blood. The receptor comes from a human donor in a cohort sampled during active COVID-19.

For the CDR3, the DNA is TGCAGCGTTGATAGACAGGGGCCGAACACTGAAGCTTTCTTT. It translates to CSVDRQGPNTEAFF. The chain couples TRBV29-1 to TRBJ1-1, with TRBD1 matching 8 bases. Germline trimming cut 3 bases from V and 1 base from J; bases unmatched to any gene: 4. The CDR3 totals 14 residues. Germline loops: CDR1 SQVTM, CDR2 ANQGSEA.